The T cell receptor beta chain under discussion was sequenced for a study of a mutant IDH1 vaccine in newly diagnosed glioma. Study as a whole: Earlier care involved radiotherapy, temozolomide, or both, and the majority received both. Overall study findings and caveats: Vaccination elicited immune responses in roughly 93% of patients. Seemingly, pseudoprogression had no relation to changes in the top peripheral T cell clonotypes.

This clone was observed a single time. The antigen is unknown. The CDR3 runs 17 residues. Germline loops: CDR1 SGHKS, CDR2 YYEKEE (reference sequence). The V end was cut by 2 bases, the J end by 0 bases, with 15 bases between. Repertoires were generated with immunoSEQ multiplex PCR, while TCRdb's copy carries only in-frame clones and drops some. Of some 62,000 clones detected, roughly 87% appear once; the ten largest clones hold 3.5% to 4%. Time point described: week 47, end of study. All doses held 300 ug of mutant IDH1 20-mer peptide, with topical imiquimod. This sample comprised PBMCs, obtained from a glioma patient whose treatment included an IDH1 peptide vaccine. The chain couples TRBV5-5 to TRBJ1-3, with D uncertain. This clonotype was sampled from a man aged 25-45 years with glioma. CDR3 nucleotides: TGTGCCAGCAGCTTCCTCCTCAGTCCTGTCTCTGGAAACACCATATATTTT. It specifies CASSFLLSPVSGNTIYF.